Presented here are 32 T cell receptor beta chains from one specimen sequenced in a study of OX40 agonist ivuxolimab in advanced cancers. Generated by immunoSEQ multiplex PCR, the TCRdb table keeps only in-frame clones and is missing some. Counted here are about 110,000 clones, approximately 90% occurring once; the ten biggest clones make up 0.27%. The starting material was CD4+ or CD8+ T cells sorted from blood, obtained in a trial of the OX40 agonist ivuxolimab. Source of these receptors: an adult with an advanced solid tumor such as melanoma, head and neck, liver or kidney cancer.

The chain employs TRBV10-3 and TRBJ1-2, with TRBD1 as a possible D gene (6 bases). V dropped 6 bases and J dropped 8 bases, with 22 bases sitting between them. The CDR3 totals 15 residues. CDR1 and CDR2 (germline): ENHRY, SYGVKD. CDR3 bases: TGTGCCATCAGGCACCCACGGGACAACTATAGGGGCTACACCTTC. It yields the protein CAIRHPRDNYRGYTF.

In DNA, the CDR3 is TGTGCCAGCAGCTTATCGGGTGCCCTAGGGAGCGAGCAGTACTTC. Translating gives CASSLSGALGSEQYF. V and J are TRBV7-3 and TRBJ2-7; weak D call: TRBD2 (5 bases). Trimming took off 2 bases at V and 6 bases at J, with 17 bases between the two ends. Germline loops: CDR1 SGHTA, CDR2 FQGTGA. The CDR3 spans 15 residues. Supplemented by reference TRBV7-3 and TRBJ2-7, the full variable domain reads GAGVSQTPSNKVTEKGKYVELRCDPISGHTALYWYRQSLGQGPEFLIYFQGTGAADDSGLPNDRFFAVRPEGSVSTLKIQRTERGDSAVYLCASSLSGALGSEQYFGPGTRLTVT.

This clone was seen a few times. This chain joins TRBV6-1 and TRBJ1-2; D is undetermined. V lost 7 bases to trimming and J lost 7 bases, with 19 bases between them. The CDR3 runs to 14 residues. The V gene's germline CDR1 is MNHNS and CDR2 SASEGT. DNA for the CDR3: TGTGCCAGCATTTGGGGAGTGGGGAGTGCTGGCTACACCTTC. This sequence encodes CASIWGVGSAGYTF.

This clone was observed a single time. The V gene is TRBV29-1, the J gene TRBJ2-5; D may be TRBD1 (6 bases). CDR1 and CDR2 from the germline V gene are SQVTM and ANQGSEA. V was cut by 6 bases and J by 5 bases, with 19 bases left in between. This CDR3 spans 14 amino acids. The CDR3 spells CSVQMGQHGETQYF. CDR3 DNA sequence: TGCAGCGTCCAAATGGGACAACACGGGGAGACCCAGTACTTC. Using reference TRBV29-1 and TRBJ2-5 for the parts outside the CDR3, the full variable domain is SAVISQKPSRDICQRGTSLTIQCQVDSQVTMMFWYRQQPGQSLTLIATANQGSEATYESGFVIDKFPISRPNLTFSTLTVSNMSPEDSSIYLCSVQMGQHGETQYFGPGTRLLVL.

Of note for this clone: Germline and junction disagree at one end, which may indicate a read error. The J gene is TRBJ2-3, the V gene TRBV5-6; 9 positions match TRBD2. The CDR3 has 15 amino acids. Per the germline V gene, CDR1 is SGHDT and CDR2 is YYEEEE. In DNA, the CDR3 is TGTGCCAGCAGCTTGCTGCGGGAGGGCACCGATACGCAGTATTTT. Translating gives CASSLLREGTDTQYF.

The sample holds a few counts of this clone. Written as DNA, the CDR3 is TGTGCCAGTAGAAGTCTTGGAAACACTGAAGCTTTCTTT. Translated: CASRSLGNTEAFF. The J gene is TRBJ1-1, the V gene TRBV19; D is ambiguous. This CDR3 is built from 13 residues. Germline assignment: CDR1 LNHDA and CDR2 SQIVND (reference sequence). Trimming shortened V by 6 bases and J by 2 bases, and 10 bases separated the two germline ends.

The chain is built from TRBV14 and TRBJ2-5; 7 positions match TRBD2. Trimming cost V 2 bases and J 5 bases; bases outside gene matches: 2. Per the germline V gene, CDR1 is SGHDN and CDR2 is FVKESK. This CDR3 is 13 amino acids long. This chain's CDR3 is CASSQLRGETQYF. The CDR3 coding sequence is TGTGCCAGCAGCCAACTGCGGGGGGAGACCCAGTACTTC.

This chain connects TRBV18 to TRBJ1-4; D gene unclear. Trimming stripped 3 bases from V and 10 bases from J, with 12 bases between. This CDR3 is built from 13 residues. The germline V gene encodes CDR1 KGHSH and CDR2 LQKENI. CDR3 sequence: CASSPSLSRKLFF. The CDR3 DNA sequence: TGTGCCAGCTCACCCTCTTTGTCCAGAAAACTGTTTTTT.

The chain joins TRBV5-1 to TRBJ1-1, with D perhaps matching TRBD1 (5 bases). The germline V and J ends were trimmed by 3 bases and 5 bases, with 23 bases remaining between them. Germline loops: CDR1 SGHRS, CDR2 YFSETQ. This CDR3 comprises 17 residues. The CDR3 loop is CASSSKDVQGSGTEAFF. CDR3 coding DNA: TGCGCCAGCAGCTCAAAAGATGTGCAGGGCTCGGGGACTGAAGCTTTCTTT.

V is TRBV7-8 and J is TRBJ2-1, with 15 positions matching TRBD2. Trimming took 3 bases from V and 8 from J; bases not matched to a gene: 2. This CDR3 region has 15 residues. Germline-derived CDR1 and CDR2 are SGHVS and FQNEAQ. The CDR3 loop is CASSLGLAGGHEQFF. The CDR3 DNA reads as TGTGCCAGCAGCTTGGGACTAGCGGGAGGTCATGAGCAGTTCTTC.

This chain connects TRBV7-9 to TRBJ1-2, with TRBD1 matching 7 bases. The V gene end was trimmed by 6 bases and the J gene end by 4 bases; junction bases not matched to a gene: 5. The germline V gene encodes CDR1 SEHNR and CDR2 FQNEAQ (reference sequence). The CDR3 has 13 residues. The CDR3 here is CASRYPGGYGYTF. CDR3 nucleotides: TGTGCCAGCAGGTACCCAGGGGGCTATGGCTACACCTTC. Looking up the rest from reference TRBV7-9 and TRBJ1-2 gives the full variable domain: DTGVSQNPRHKITKRGQNVTFRCDPISEHNRLYWYRQTLGQGPEFLTYFQNEAQLEKSRLLSDRFSAERPKGSFSTLEIQRTEQGDSAMYLCASRYPGGYGYTFGSGTRLTVV.

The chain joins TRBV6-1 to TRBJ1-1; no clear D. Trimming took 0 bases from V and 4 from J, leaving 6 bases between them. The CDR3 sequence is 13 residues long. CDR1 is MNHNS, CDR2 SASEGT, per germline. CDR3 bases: TGTGCCAGCAGTGAAGCGCGTACCACTGAAGCTTTCTTT. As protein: CASSEARTTEAFF.

Here the CDR3 reads CATSRPRTATYEQYF. In DNA, the CDR3 is TGTGCCACCAGCCGACCCAGGACAGCCACCTACGAGCAGTACTTC. The chain couples TRBV15 to TRBJ2-7; D might be TRBD1 (6 bases). V was shortened by 5 bases and J by 2 bases, with 16 bases between the two germline ends. The germline gives CDR1 LNHNV, CDR2 YYDKDF (reference sequence). The CDR3 contains 15 residues. The variable domain in full, completed from reference TRBV15 and TRBJ2-7, reads DAMVIQNPRYQVTQFGKPVTLSCSQTLNHNVMYWYQQKSSQAPKLLFHYYDKDFNNEADTPDNFQSRRPNTSFCFLDIRSPGLGDTAMYLCATSRPRTATYEQYFGPGTRLTVT.

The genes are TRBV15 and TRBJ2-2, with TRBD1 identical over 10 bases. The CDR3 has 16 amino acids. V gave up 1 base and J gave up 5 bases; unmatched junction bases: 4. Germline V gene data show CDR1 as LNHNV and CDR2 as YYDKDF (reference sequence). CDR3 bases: TGTGCCACCAGCAGAGCAGGGACAGGGGTAACCGGGGAGCTGTTTTTT. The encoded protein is CATSRAGTGVTGELFF. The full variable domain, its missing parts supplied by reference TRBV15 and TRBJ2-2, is DAMVIQNPRYQVTQFGKPVTLSCSQTLNHNVMYWYQQKSSQAPKLLFHYYDKDFNNEADTPDNFQSRRPNTSFCFLDIRSPGLGDTAMYLCATSRAGTGVTGELFFGEGSRLTVL.

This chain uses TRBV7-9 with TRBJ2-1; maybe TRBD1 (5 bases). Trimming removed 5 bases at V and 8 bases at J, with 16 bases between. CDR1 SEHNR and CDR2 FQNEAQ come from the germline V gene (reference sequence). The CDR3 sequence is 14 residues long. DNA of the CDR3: TGTGCCAGCAGCACGGACAACAGCCCGTATGAGCAGTTCTTC. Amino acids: CASSTDNSPYEQFF. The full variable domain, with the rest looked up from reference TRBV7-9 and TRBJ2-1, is DTGVSQNPRHKITKRGQNVTFRCDPISEHNRLYWYRQTLGQGPEFLTYFQNEAQLEKSRLLSDRFSAERPKGSFSTLEIQRTEQGDSAMYLCASSTDNSPYEQFFGPGTRLTVL.

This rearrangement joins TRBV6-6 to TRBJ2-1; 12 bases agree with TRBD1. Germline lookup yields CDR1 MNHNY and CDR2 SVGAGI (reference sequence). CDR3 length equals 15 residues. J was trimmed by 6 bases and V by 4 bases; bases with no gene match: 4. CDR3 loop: CASSSGTGGFNEQFF. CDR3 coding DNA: TGTGCCAGCAGTTCCGGGACAGGGGGCTTCAATGAGCAGTTCTTC.

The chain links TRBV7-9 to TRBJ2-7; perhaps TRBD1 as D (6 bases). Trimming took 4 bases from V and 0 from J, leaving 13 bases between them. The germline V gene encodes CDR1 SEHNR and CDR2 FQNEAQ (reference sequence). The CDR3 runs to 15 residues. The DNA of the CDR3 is TGTGCCAGCAGCTACTTGGACAGCCCCTCCTACGAGCAGTACTTC. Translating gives CASSYLDSPSYEQYF.

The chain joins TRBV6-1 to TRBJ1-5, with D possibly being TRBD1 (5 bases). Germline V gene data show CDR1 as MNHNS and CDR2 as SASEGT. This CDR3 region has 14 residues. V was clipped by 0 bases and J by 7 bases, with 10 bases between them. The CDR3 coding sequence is TGTGCCAGCAGTGAAGCGAAGGGGAACCAGCCCCAGCATTTT. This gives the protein CASSEAKGNQPQHF.

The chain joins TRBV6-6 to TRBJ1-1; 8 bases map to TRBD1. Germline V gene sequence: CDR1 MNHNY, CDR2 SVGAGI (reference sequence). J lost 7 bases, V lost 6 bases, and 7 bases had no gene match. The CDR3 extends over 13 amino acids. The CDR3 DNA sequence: TGTGCCAGCAGGTCAGGGGGCGCGATTGAAGCTTTCTTT. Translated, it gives CASRSGGAIEAFF.

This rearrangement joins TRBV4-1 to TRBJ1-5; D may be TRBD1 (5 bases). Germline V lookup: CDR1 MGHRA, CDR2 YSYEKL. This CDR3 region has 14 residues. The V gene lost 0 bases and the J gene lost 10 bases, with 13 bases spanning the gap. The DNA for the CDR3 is TGCGCCAGCAGCCAAGATGACAGAATGGGCCCCCAGCATTTT. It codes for CASSQDDRMGPQHF.

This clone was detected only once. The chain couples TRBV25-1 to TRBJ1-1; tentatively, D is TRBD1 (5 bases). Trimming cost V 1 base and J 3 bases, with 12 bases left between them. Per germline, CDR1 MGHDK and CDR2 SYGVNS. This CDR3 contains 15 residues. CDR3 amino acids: CASSEWGYRDTEAFF. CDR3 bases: TGTGCCAGCAGTGAATGGGGGTATCGAGACACTGAAGCTTTCTTT.

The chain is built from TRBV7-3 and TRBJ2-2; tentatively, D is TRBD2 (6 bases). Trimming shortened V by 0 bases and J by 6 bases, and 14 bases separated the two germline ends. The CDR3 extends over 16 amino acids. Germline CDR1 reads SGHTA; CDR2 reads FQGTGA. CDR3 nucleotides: TGTGCCAGCAGCTTAACTGCGGGGCAAGGGGCCGGGGAGCTGTTTTTT. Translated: CASSLTAGQGAGELFF.

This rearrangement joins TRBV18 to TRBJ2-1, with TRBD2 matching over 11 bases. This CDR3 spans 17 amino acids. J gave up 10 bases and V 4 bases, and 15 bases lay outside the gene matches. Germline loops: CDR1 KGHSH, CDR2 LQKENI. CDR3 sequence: CASSLNLGTSGLREQFF. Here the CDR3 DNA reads TGTGCCAGCTCACTGAACCTCGGGACTAGCGGTTTACGCGAGCAGTTCTTC.

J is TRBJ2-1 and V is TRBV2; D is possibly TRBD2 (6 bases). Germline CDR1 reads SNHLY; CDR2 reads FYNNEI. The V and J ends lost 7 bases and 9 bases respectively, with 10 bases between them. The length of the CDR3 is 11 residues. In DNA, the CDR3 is TGTGCCAGCACCCTGGAGGGTGAGCAGTTCTTC. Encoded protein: CASTLEGEQFF.

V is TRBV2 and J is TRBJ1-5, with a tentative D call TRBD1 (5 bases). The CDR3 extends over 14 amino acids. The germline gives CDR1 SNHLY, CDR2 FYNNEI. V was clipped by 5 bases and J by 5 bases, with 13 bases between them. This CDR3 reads CASSRRGVHQPQHF. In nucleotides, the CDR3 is TGTGCCAGCAGTCGGCGGGGGGTTCATCAGCCCCAGCATTTT.

CDR3: CASSLQGGRDEKLFF. The CDR3 DNA reads as TGTGCCAGCAGTTTACAAGGGGGGCGAGATGAAAAACTGTTTTTT. The V and J genes are TRBV28 and TRBJ1-4; a weak D match, TRBD1 (6 bases). V lost 2 bases to trimming and J lost 6 bases, with 13 bases between them. CDR1 MDHEN and CDR2 SYDVKM come from the germline V gene. CDR3 size: 15 residues.

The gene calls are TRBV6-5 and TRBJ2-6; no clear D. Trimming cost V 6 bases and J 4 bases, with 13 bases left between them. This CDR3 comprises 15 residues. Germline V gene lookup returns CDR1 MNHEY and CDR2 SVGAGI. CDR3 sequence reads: CASRFGQTGANVLTF. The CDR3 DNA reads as TGTGCCAGCAGATTCGGGCAGACCGGGGCCAACGTCCTGACTTTC.

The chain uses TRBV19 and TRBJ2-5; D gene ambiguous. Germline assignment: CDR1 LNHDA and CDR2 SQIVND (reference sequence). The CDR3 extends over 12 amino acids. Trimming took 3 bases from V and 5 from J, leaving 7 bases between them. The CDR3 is CASSISRETQYF. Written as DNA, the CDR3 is TGTGCCAGTAGTATCAGCAGGGAGACCCAGTACTTC. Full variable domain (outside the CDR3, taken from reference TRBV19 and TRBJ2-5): DGGITQSPKYLFRKEGQNVTLSCEQNLNHDAMYWYRQDPGQGLRLIYYSQIVNDFQKGDIAEGYSVSREKKESFPLTVTSAQKNPTAFYLCASSISRETQYFGPGTRLLVL.

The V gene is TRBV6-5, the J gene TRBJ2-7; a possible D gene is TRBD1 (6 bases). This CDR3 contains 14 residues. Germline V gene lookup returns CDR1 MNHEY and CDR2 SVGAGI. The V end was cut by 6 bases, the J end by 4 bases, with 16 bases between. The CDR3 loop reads CASSRQGSGYEQYF. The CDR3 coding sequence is TGTGCCAGCAGCCGCCAGGGGTCGGGGTACGAGCAGTACTTC.

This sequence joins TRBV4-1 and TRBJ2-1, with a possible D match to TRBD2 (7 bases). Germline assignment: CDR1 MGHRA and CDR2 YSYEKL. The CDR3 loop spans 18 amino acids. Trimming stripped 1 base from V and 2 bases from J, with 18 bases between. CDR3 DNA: TGCGCCAGCAGCCAAGGGGGAGCGGGGCGGGGGCCCTACAATGAGCAGTTCTTC. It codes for CASSQGGAGRGPYNEQFF.

This chain's CDR3 is CASRSGAGSLSYEQYF. CDR3 bases: TGTGCCAGCCGTTCTGGAGCCGGGAGTCTTTCCTACGAGCAGTACTTC. The chain couples TRBV7-8 to TRBJ2-7; D is perhaps TRBD2 (6 bases). This CDR3 comprises 16 residues. Germline V gene sequence: CDR1 SGHVS, CDR2 FQNEAQ. Trimming removed 8 bases at V and 1 base at J, with 21 bases between.

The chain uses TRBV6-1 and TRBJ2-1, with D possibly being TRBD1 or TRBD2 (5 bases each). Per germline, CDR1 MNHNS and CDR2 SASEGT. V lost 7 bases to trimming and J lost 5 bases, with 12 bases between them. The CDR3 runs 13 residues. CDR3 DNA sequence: TGTGCCAGCACGGCCCCGGGGCACAATGAGCAGTTCTTC. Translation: CASTAPGHNEQFF.